This T cell receptor (beta chain) is drawn from a study of T cell responses to AZD1222 COVID-19 vaccine. Study outcomes and limitations: When two AZD1222 doses had been given, Spike-specific TCR breadth and depth rose. The donors showed a predominance of white British ancestry and of females, with possible underestimation of clonal diversity. Dominant CD4 TCR responses targeted spike regions 160-218 and 743-854.

The V gene lost 5 bases and the J gene lost 5 bases, with 16 bases spanning the gap. The CDR3 contains 15 residues. Germline V CDR1 and CDR2: LGHNA, YNFKEQ. Data came from immunoSEQ multiplex PCR; TCRdb stores just in-frame clones and leaves some out. The repertoire consists of under 200,000 clones, with 92% occurring once and the leading ten covering 1.3%. The sample holds one count of this clone. Antigen specificity is unknown. V usage is TRBV4-2 and J usage is TRBJ1-5, with D possibly being TRBD1 (5 bases). The receptor comes from an adult who received the AZD1222 COVID-19 vaccine. Sequences were derived from peripheral blood, sampled 28 days after the second AZD1222 dose. DNA of the CDR3: TGTGCCAGCAGCTTTTCAAGGGGCCGGGATCAGCCCCAGCATTTT. Amino acid sequence: CASSFSRGRDQPQHF.